These T cell receptor beta chains were read from a single sample in a study of long-term antiretroviral therapy in people with HIV. Repertoires were generated with immunoSEQ multiplex PCR, while TCRdb's copy carries only in-frame clones and drops some. The sample lists over 15,000 clones; 76% were seen once. Material: unsorted PBMCs, obtained 0.5 years before starting antiretroviral therapy. These TCRs come from a woman aged 45 to 65 with HIV. Each CDR3 is given with its conserved first and last residue. The D gene is left open where the match is weak. Clone size is stated in some rows and not others, as once, few, many or a class when expanded.

J gene	CDR3 length	V gene	clone size	D gene	CDR3 DNA	CDR3 protein
TRBJ2-6	19	TRBV18	NA	TRBD1	TGTGCCAGCTCACAGAACCTACCGGGACAGGGGGCCGGGGCCAACGTCCTGACTTTC	CASSQNLPGQGAGANVLTF
TRBJ2-1	13	TRBV6-1	NA	NA	TGTGCCAGCAGTGAAACAACCTCTGATGAGCAGTTCTTC	CASSETTSDEQFF
TRBJ1-2	16	TRBV7-9	NA	NA	TGTGCCAGCAGCTTAGCGGGGGGCGCAAGTTTTCATGGCTACACCTTC	CASSLAGGASFHGYTF
TRBJ2-7	12	TRBV5-5	NA	TRBD1	TGTGCCAGCAGGGCAGGGGGCTACGAGCAGTACTTC	CASRAGGYEQYF
TRBJ2-5	12	TRBV11-2	NA	NA	TGTGCCAGCAGCTTAGTGGGAGAGACCCAGTACTTC	CASSLVGETQYF
TRBJ2-3	11	TRBV9	NA	NA	TGTGCCAGCAGCGTTGGAGATACGCAGTATTTT	CASSVGDTQYF
TRBJ2-7	13	TRBV11-1	NA	TRBD1	TGTGCCAGCAGGGGGACAGGGGGGTACGAGCAGTACTTC	CASRGTGGYEQYF
TRBJ2-7	13	TRBV30	NA	TRBD2	TGTGCCTGTACCGAGGGGAGGGGCTACGAGCAGTACTTC	CACTEGRGYEQYF
TRBJ2-2	14	TRBV5-1	NA	NA	TGCGCCAGCAGCTCGACAGCCACCACCGGGGAGCTGTTTTTT	CASSSTATTGELFF
TRBJ2-2	15	TRBV30	NA	TRBD2	TGTGCCTGGAGTCGTAGCGGGGAGGGCACCGGGGAGCTGTTTTTT	CAWSRSGEGTGELFF
TRBJ2-5	16	TRBV4-1	NA	NA	TGCGCCAGCAGCCCCGCCTTACGGGGGGCGGGGGAGACCCAGTACTTC	CASSPALRGAGETQYF
TRBJ2-4	16	TRBV2	once	TRBD2	TGTGCCAGCAGCCAACAAGGAGCGGGGGGGCCTAACATTCAGTACTTC	CASSQQGAGGPNIQYF
TRBJ1-2	13	TRBV19	NA	NA	TGTGCCAGTCACCGGGACTCCGTCTATGGCTACACCTTC	CASHRDSVYGYTF
TRBJ2-7	14	TRBV5-5	NA	NA	TGTGCCAGCAGCTTTCAAACCGACGAATACGAGCAGTACTTC	CASSFQTDEYEQYF
TRBJ1-4	16	TRBV19	NA	NA	TGTGCCAGTAGTATCCAAGGGTTTTCGGGAACGGAAAAACTGTTTTTT	CASSIQGFSGTEKLFF
TRBJ2-3	18	TRBV11-3	few	NA	TGTGCCAGCAGCACCGGGACCCAACCTGGAGAAAACACAGATACGCAGTATTTT	CASSTGTQPGENTDTQYF
TRBJ1-1	14	TRBV28	once	NA	TGTGCCAGCAGTTTAGGCCAGATGAACACTGAAGCTTTCTTT	CASSLGQMNTEAFF
TRBJ2-3	14	TRBV29-1	once	TRBD2	TGCAGCGTGGGGCGCGCGGGGGAACGAGATACGCAGTATTTT	CSVGRAGERDTQYF
TRBJ1-1	13	TRBV7-3	few	NA	TGTGCCAGCAGTCCAAGGCGGGACACTGAAGCTTTCTTT	CASSPRRDTEAFF
TRBJ2-7	13	TRBV29-1	NA	NA	TGCAGCGTTGCGGGACTGGCCCCCTACGAGCAGTACTTC	CSVAGLAPYEQYF
TRBJ1-1	15	TRBV28	NA	NA	TGTGCCAGCACCCCAAGCGGGGGGCGGTCCACTGAAGCTTTCTTT	CASTPSGGRSTEAFF
TRBJ2-3	13	TRBV6-1	NA	NA	TGTGCCAGCAGCCAGGCAGGCACAGATACGCAGTATTTT	CASSQAGTDTQYF
TRBJ2-5	15	TRBV7-2	NA	TRBD2	TGTGCCAGCAGCTTCGGCGGGGGGGCCGGGGAGACCCAGTACTTC	CASSFGGGAGETQYF
TRBJ2-3	15	TRBV5-5	NA	TRBD2	TGTGCCAGCAGCTTCGGGACTAGCGGGGCAGATACGCAGTATTTT	CASSFGTSGADTQYF
TRBJ2-2	16	TRBV27	NA	NA	TGTGCCAGCAGCTCGGGACTGACGGAGGGGACCGGGGAGCTGTTTTTT	CASSSGLTEGTGELFF
TRBJ1-1	16	TRBV18	NA	NA	TGTGCCAGCTCACCCCAAGCCACCGGGTTTAGGACTGAAGCTTTCTTT	CASSPQATGFRTEAFF
TRBJ2-5	16	TRBV10-3	few	TRBD2	TGTGCCATCAGTGAGTCCGGCGGGGGGGAACAAGAGACCCAGTACTTC	CAISESGGGEQETQYF
TRBJ2-2	20	TRBV6-1	NA	NA	TGTGCCAGCAGTGAATACGGGTTCGGCCCCTTTCTCCCGAACACCGGGGAGCTGTTTTTT	CASSEYGFGPFLPNTGELFF
TRBJ2-2	16	TRBV27	NA	NA	TGTGCCAGCAGGAGACTACAGGGAGGGCAGGGCGGGGAGCTGTTTTTT	CASRRLQGGQGGELFF
TRBJ1-4	15	TRBV5-1	once	NA	TGCGCCAGCAGCACTTCAGTGGAAACTAATGAAAAACTGTTTTTT	CASSTSVETNEKLFF
TRBJ2-1	14	TRBV30	NA	TRBD2	TGTGCCTGGAGCCACGGGACTAGCCAGAATGAGCAGTTCTTC	CAWSHGTSQNEQFF
TRBJ1-6	13	TRBV6-5	NA	NA	TGTGCCAGCAGTTACTCGATAAATTCACCCCTCCACTTT	CASSYSINSPLHF
TRBJ2-1	11	TRBV7-8	few	NA	TGTGCCAGCAGCTGGGTAAATGAGCAGTTCTTC	CASSWVNEQFF
TRBJ1-1	15	TRBV18	NA	TRBD1	TGTGCCAGCTCACCACCGAGGGGGCCCAACACTGAAGCTTTCTTT	CASSPPRGPNTEAFF
TRBJ2-5	14	TRBV5-1	few	TRBD2	TGCGCCAGCAGCCCCGCTCGGGGGGTAGAGACCCAGTACTTC	CASSPARGVETQYF
TRBJ1-4	14	TRBV5-1	NA	TRBD1	TGCGCCAGCAGCTTGGGACAGGGGGGTGAAAAACTGTTTTTT	CASSLGQGGEKLFF
TRBJ2-3	12	TRBV6-6	NA	NA	TGTGCCAGCAGCCGAGACCTCTCAACGCAGTATTTT	CASSRDLSTQYF
TRBJ1-1	14	TRBV5-1	NA	TRBD1	TGCGCCAGCAGCTTGGGGCAGGGGGCCACTGAAGCTTTCTTT	CASSLGQGATEAFF
TRBJ1-6	16	TRBV19	NA	NA	TGTGCCAGTAGTATTATCTCGCAACCCGGCAGCTCACCCCTCCACTTT	CASSIISQPGSSPLHF
TRBJ1-1	15	TRBV6-5	NA	NA	TGTGCCAGCAGTTACTCGTACAGATCCAACACTGAAGCTTTCTTT	CASSYSYRSNTEAFF
TRBJ2-3	15	TRBV5-6	NA	TRBD1	TGTGCCAGCAGCTCCGGGACAGGGTGGCCAGATACGCAGTATTTT	CASSSGTGWPDTQYF
TRBJ2-5	17	TRBV5-4	NA	TRBD1	TGTGCCAGCAGCCCAAGCCACAGGGGTGGCCTCCAAGAGACCCAGTACTTC	CASSPSHRGGLQETQYF
TRBJ1-3	13	TRBV28	few	NA	TGTGCCAGCAGCCCCGCTTCTGGAAACACCATATATTTT	CASSPASGNTIYF
TRBJ1-3	14	TRBV6-1	NA	TRBD1	TGTGCCAGCAGAGCAGACAGGGCTGGAAACACCATATATTTT	CASRADRAGNTIYF
TRBJ2-1	15	TRBV7-2	once	TRBD2	TGTGCCAGCAGCTTAGGCGGGGGGGCTGGGAGTGAGCAGTTCTTC	CASSLGGGAGSEQFF
TRBJ1-1	14	TRBV19	NA	NA	TGTGCCAGTACCCGGGACCAGGGGAACACTGAAGCTTTCTTT	CASTRDQGNTEAFF
TRBJ1-2	13	TRBV6-5	NA	TRBD1	TGTGCCAGCAGCCCCAGGGGGAACTATGGCTACACCTTC	CASSPRGNYGYTF